This TCR beta chain was captured by sequencing in a study of blood T cell repertoires in COVID-19. Turning to the study itself: Samples taken during acute and convalescent COVID-19 were collected in the United States, Italy and Spain. T cells, B-cell-depleted T cells, or PBMCs supplied cDNA or gDNA.

J gave up 2 bases and V 2 bases, and 5 bases lay outside the gene matches. Germline assignment: CDR1 MDHEN and CDR2 SYDVKM. The CDR3 length is 16 residues. In the authors' workflow: Amplifying reference gene primers gave estimates of nucleated cell counts. Here immunoSEQ multiplex PCR was the method, and the copy in TCRdb shows in-frame clones only, minus some. Clone size and the V and J calls come from that table; the DNA yielded D and trimming. Of roughly 260,000 clones listed, about 90% are singletons. This receptor was identified in a woman between 50 and 59 years old who had recovered from COVID-19. The sequencing input was peripheral blood. This sequence joins TRBV28 and TRBJ2-7; TRBD2 agrees at 11 bases. The CDR3 loop reads CASSLRRLAGPYEQYF. Here the CDR3 DNA reads TGTGCCAGCAGTTTACGCCGACTAGCGGGACCCTACGAGCAGTACTTC.